Listed below are T cell receptor beta chains from one sample, sequenced in a study of blood T cell repertoires in COVID-19. Profiling relied on immunoSEQ multiplex PCR, and the TCRdb table lists in-frame clones only, not all of them. The sample lists a few hundred thousand clones, 80% to 90% occurring once. Sequencing was carried out using peripheral blood. These receptors all come from a human donor in a cohort sampled during active COVID-19. The conserved cysteine and the conserved F or W are not part of the CDR3 here. Where a row states a size, it is once, few, many or the class of an expanded clone; other rows omit it.

11	once	TRBV27	ASANRAGNTIY
13	-	TRBV4-1	ASSQARANTGELF
12	-	TRBV30	AWSGTSGSNEQY
16	-	TRBV19	ASSIPRTGRLNTGELF
12	-	TRBV19	ASSAGGPYYGYT
14	-	TRBV4-1	ASSPAAGVINQPQH
11	-	TRBV19	ASGLASTDTQY
11	-	TRBV6-5	ASSPAGGTEAF
12	-	TRBV28	ASSPSGIRGAQY
13	-	TRBV3-1/TRBV3-2	ASSKNRGTNEKLF
13	-	TRBV18	ASSSDRHLNTEAF
11	few	TRBV6-5	ASSYRGRETQY
11	-	TRBV2	ASGRDSSYEQY
12	-	TRBV6-6	ASSYEGAGNTIY
14	-	TRBV6-6	ASSYGAGAPPGEQY
15	-	TRBV15	ATSRGQKTGGQREAF
10	-	TRBV12-3/TRBV12-4	ACNRGQGEQY
10	-	TRBV19	ASGLQPYEQY
14	-	TRBV5-5	ASSYGGTGGSEKLF
14	-	TRBV15	ATSRDPGQLNYGYT
13	-	TRBV20-1	SATEASPYSYEQY
16	-	TRBV18	ASSPRASLSSGANVLT
13	few	TRBV5-4	ASTINRGRNSPLH
12	-	TRBV5-1	ASSLAGTAYEQY
14	-	TRBV11-2	ASSLGSSWASYEQY